This entry features one T cell receptor (beta chain) sequence. Its specificity is unknown. The sample comes from a study of T cell responses to AZD1222 COVID-19 vaccine. Study observations and caveats: Recipients of AZD1222 seropositive at baseline numbered only 6 or 7. Females made up more of the donors, who were largely white British, and clonal diversity may have come out too low. Vaccine-associated CD4 TCRs spanned spike, dominant at 160-218 and 743-854.

The study pooled second doses at about 4 or about 12 weeks. Produced via immunoSEQ multiplex PCR; TCRdb's table is partial and in-frame only. The sample shows 95,000 to 150,000 clones, about 90% of them seen only once. The germline CDR1 and CDR2 sequences are KGHSH and LQKENI. This CDR3 has 15 amino acids. V gave up 3 bases and J gave up 0 bases, with 10 bases separating them. This sample comprised peripheral blood, obtained 28 days after the second AZD1222 dose. The origin of this receptor is an adult who received the AZD1222 COVID-19 vaccine. The V and J genes are TRBV18 and TRBJ2-3; TRBD2 is a possible D gene (6 bases). In nucleotides, the CDR3 is TGTGCCAGCTCACCGATCGGGACTAGCACAGATACGCAGTATTTT. It yields the protein CASSPIGTSTDTQYF.